These T cell receptor beta chains were read from a single sample in a study of blood T cell repertoires in COVID-19. Sequencing used immunoSEQ multiplex PCR; TCRdb keeps in-frame clones, though not all of them. The profile shows 90,000 to 150,000 clones, approximately 87% of them singletons. Sequencing was performed on peripheral blood. All receptors come from a woman aged 45 to 65 with acute or convalescent COVID-19. Each CDR3 is given with its conserved first and last residue. D genes are given only for firm matches. Clone size, where shown, is once, few, many, or a class for clones that have expanded.

abundance	d_gene	j_gene	v_gene	CDR3aa	CDR3nt
NA	TRBD1	TRBJ2-6	TRBV2	CASTEWGQGSGANVLTF	TGTGCCAGCACCGAGTGGGGACAGGGGTCTGGGGCCAACGTCCTGACTTTC
NA	NA	TRBJ2-7	TRBV19	CASSSKAAGRSYEQYF	TGTGCCAGTAGTAGTAAAGCGGCCGGGCGCTCCTACGAGCAGTACTTC
NA	TRBD1	TRBJ1-6	TRBV7-2	CASSTGGSPLHF	TGTGCCAGCAGCACAGGGGGGTCACCCCTCCACTTT
NA	NA	TRBJ1-2	TRBV12-3/TRBV12-4	CASAQDRYYGYTF	TGTGCCAGCGCCCAGGACAGATACTATGGCTACACCTTC
NA	TRBD1	TRBJ1-1	TRBV10-3	CAISTGQPTEAFF	TGTGCCATCAGTACGGGACAGCCCACTGAAGCTTTCTTT
NA	NA	TRBJ2-7	TRBV18	CASSSTRSSSYEQYF	TGTGCCAGCTCATCGACTAGATCCAGCTCCTACGAGCAGTACTTC
NA	TRBD2	TRBJ2-5	TRBV5-1	CASSYSGTSGQETQYF	TGCGCCAGCAGCTACTCCGGGACTAGCGGGCAAGAGACCCAGTACTTC
NA	TRBD2	TRBJ2-1	TRBV3-1/TRBV3-2	CASSPRGRAVPRGEQFF	TGTGCCAGCAGCCCTCGCGGGAGGGCAGTCCCACGGGGTGAGCAGTTCTTC
NA	NA	TRBJ2-2	TRBV5-4	CASSWGVSTGELFF	TGTGCCAGCAGCTGGGGGGTCTCCACCGGGGAGCTGTTTTTT
NA	TRBD2	TRBJ2-3	TRBV10-3	CAITTGRADTQYF	TGTGCCATCACCACGGGGAGGGCAGATACGCAGTATTTT
NA	NA	TRBJ1-4	TRBV4-3	CASSQVDSPNEKLFF	TGCGCCAGCAGCCAAGTCGACAGTCCGAATGAAAAACTGTTTTTT
NA	NA	TRBJ2-7	TRBV6-2/TRBV6-3	CASSYSFREGYEQYF	TGTGCCAGCAGTTACTCGTTCCGGGAAGGCTACGAGCAGTACTTC
few	TRBD1	TRBJ1-6	TRBV5-6	CASNDRANISPLHF	TGTGCCAGCAACGACAGGGCGAATATTTCACCCCTCCACTTT
NA	NA	TRBJ2-7	TRBV10-2	CASSESGGLSYEQYF	TGCGCCAGCAGTGAGTCGGGGGGTCTCTCCTACGAGCAGTACTTC
NA	TRBD1	TRBJ1-5	TRBV19	CASRGRRQGPNQPQHF	TGTGCCAGTAGAGGAAGAAGACAGGGCCCTAATCAGCCCCAGCATTTT
NA	NA	TRBJ1-4	TRBV11-2	CASSPAGVLREKLFF	TGTGCCAGCAGCCCAGCGGGGGTGCTGAGAGAAAAACTGTTTTTT
once	TRBD2	TRBJ2-1	TRBV19	CASSNLQIGTTSNEQFF	TGTGCCAGTAGTAACCTTCAAATCGGGACTACAAGCAATGAGCAGTTCTTC
NA	NA	TRBJ1-6	TRBV23-1	CASSQSKEGYSPLHF	TGCGCCAGCAGTCAATCGAAGGAGGGTTATTCACCCCTCCACTTT
NA	TRBD1	TRBJ2-5	TRBV9	CASSVTGWETQYF	TGTGCCAGCAGTGTGACAGGGTGGGAGACCCAGTACTTC
NA	NA	TRBJ2-1	TRBV5-4	CASSSLGDNEQFF	TGTGCCAGCAGCTCCCTAGGGGACAATGAGCAGTTCTTC
NA	TRBD2	TRBJ2-1	TRBV5-1	CASSLRTSGDNEQFF	TGCGCCAGCAGCTTACGGACTAGCGGAGACAATGAGCAGTTCTTC
NA	TRBD1	TRBJ1-5	TRBV5-4	CASSLEDRGLSNQPQHF	TGTGCCAGCAGCTTGGAGGACAGGGGGCTTAGCAATCAGCCCCAGCATTTT
NA	TRBD1	TRBJ2-7	TRBV10-3	CASSDGTESYEQYF	TGTGCCAGCTCCGACGGGACAGAGAGCTACGAGCAGTACTTC
NA	TRBD1	TRBJ1-4	TRBV4-3	CASSQAWTGPREKLFF	TGCGCCAGCAGCCAAGCATGGACAGGCCCTAGGGAAAAACTGTTTTTT
few	TRBD2	TRBJ2-3	TRBV18	CASSPGGDTQYF	TGTGCCAGCTCGCCGGGGGGGGATACGCAGTATTTT
NA	NA	TRBJ1-5	TRBV7-9	CASSLAGGSNQPQHF	TGTGCCAGCAGCTTAGCGGGGGGGAGCAATCAGCCCCAGCATTTT
NA	TRBD1	TRBJ2-7	TRBV5-1	CASSLSFGGQAHYEQYF	TGCGCCAGCAGCTTGTCATTTGGGGGACAGGCCCACTACGAGCAGTACTTC
NA	TRBD2	TRBJ2-1	TRBV19	CASSTYSGDEQFF	TGTGCCAGTAGTACTTACAGCGGGGATGAGCAGTTCTTC
NA	TRBD1	TRBJ1-4	TRBV10-3	CAISDVGQVGELFF	TGTGCCATCAGTGACGTGGGACAGGTGGGGGAACTGTTTTTT
NA	NA	TRBJ2-3	TRBV6-6	CASRRDIKQDTQYF	TGTGCCAGCAGAAGGGACATAAAGCAAGATACGCAGTATTTT
NA	TRBD1	TRBJ1-1	TRBV6-5	CASRISGGITEAFF	TGTGCCAGCAGAATATCAGGGGGCATCACTGAAGCTTTCTTT
once	TRBD1	TRBJ1-2	TRBV5-6	CASSWGPGQGNGYTF	TGTGCCAGCAGCTGGGGGCCCGGACAGGGCAATGGCTACACCTTC
NA	NA	TRBJ1-2	TRBV28	CASSLEGYGYTF	TGTGCCAGCAGTTTAGAGGGCTATGGCTACACCTTC
NA	TRBD1	TRBJ2-4	TRBV27	CASSLTGTASFLAKNIQYF	TGTGCCAGCAGTTTAACCGGGACAGCGTCTTTCCTAGCCAAAAACATTCAGTACTTC
NA	NA	TRBJ1-2	TRBV29-1	CSVGQIDGYTF	TGCAGCGTTGGACAGATAGACGGCTACACCTTC
NA	NA	TRBJ2-3	TRBV19	CASSMGGQGGHLDTQYF	TGTGCCAGTAGTATGGGAGGACAGGGAGGGCATCTGGATACGCAGTATTTT
NA	TRBD1	TRBJ1-2	TRBV5-4	CASSGGQGNYGYTF	TGTGCCAGCAGCGGGGGACAGGGTAACTATGGCTACACCTTC
NA	NA	TRBJ1-2	TRBV29-1	CSVESWGANYGYTF	TGCAGCGTTGAGAGTTGGGGAGCTAACTATGGCTACACCTTC
NA	TRBD1	TRBJ2-5	TRBV27	CASRSQGAETQYF	TGTGCCAGCAGGTCACAGGGGGCGGAGACCCAGTACTTC
NA	TRBD2	TRBJ2-7	TRBV5-5	CASSLWAGGAYEQYF	TGTGCCAGCAGCTTGTGGGCGGGAGGGGCCTACGAGCAGTACTTC
once	NA	TRBJ1-4	TRBV6-5	CAIFDGRGEKLFF	TGTGCCATTTTCGACGGCCGGGGTGAAAAACTGTTTTTT
NA	TRBD1	TRBJ1-4	TRBV4-1	CASSQGRTGESEKLFF	TGCGCCAGCAGCCAAGGCCGGACAGGGGAGAGTGAAAAACTGTTTTTT
NA	NA	TRBJ1-2	TRBV19	CASSKTGSAYVYGYTF	TGTGCCAGTAGTAAAACAGGGAGTGCGTATGTCTATGGCTACACCTTC
NA	TRBD1	TRBJ2-3	TRBV11-3	CASSNGQAADTQYF	TGTGCCAGCAGCAACGGACAGGCAGCAGATACGCAGTATTTT
NA	NA	TRBJ2-6	TRBV10-3	CAISEAGARTPSGANVLTF	TGTGCCATCAGTGAGGCGGGGGCCCGAACACCCTCTGGGGCCAACGTCCTGACTTTC
NA	NA	TRBJ1-5	TRBV6-5	CASSYSREQPQHF	TGTGCCAGCAGTTACTCCAGGGAACAGCCCCAGCATTTT
NA	NA	TRBJ1-2	TRBV7-2	CASSLDPGGGYTF	TGTGCCAGCAGCTTAGATCCCGGGGGAGGATACACCTTC
NA	NA	TRBJ1-2	TRBV11-2	CASSFSRTAYGYTF	TGTGCCAGCAGCTTCAGCCGGACAGCCTATGGCTACACCTTC
NA	TRBD2	TRBJ2-3	TRBV6-2/TRBV6-3	CASSPGTSLTDTQYF	TGTGCCAGCAGCCCCGGGACTAGCCTGACAGATACGCAGTATTTT
few	NA	TRBJ1-5	TRBV18	CASSPLGGAGNQPQHF	TGTGCCAGCTCACCCCTGGGAGGGGCAGGCAATCAGCCCCAGCATTTT
NA	NA	TRBJ1-1	TRBV23-1	CASSQTGRRDTEAFF	TGCGCCAGCAGTCAAACCGGGCGGAGGGACACTGAAGCTTTCTTT
NA	NA	TRBJ1-1	TRBV30	CAWRGRRTEAFF	TGTGCCTGGAGGGGCCGGAGGACTGAAGCTTTCTTT
NA	TRBD2	TRBJ2-1	TRBV13	CASSPPGLVSYNEQFF	TGTGCCAGCAGCCCCCCGGGACTAGTCTCGTATAATGAGCAGTTCTTC